This T cell receptor (beta chain) comes out of a study of T cell responses to AZD1222 COVID-19 vaccine. Findings and limits, study-wide: Just a handful of AZD1222 recipients tested seropositive at baseline. A reported finding is that nearly half of spike-specific TCRs target unmutated variant regions. Dominant at 160-218 and 743-854, vaccine-associated CD4 TCRs also spanned spike.

This CDR3 is built from 16 residues. V lost 4 bases and J lost 3; bases outside the gene matches: 11. Germline V gives CDR1 SGHRS, CDR2 YFSETQ. Using immunoSEQ multiplex PCR, the repertoire was profiled, and TCRdb retains in-frame clones only, with some absent. The table includes 77,000 or so clones, roughly nine tenths detected once. As for this clone: Antigen unknown.

The starting material was peripheral blood, obtained on day 0 of AZD1222 vaccination. This sequence was found in an adult in good health. The gene calls are TRBV5-1 and TRBJ2-7; the match to TRBD1 covers 9 bases. The chain's CDR3 is CASSGRTGVPHYEQYF. Here the CDR3 DNA reads TGCGCCAGCAGCGGCCGGACAGGGGTCCCCCACTACGAGCAGTACTTC.